Below are 26 T cell receptor beta chains sequenced from a single sample in a study of blood T cell repertoires in COVID-19. The repertoire was sequenced with immunoSEQ multiplex PCR; TCRdb's copy has only in-frame clones and lacks some. The top ten hold 1.5% to 1.7% of the sample, which has fewer than 200,000 clones, approximately 83% seen once. The specimen sequenced was peripheral blood. Every receptor here comes from a human donor in a cohort sampled during active COVID-19.

The rearrangement links TRBV6-2 or TRBV6-3 to TRBJ2-7, with 11 bases that match TRBD2. Germline V gives CDR1 MNHEY, CDR2 SVGEGT. This CDR3 comprises 15 residues. Trimming at V came to 5 bases and at J to 0 bases, leaving 3 bases not matched to a gene. This CDR3 is CASSTSGSSSYEQYF. The CDR3 coding sequence is TGTGCCAGCAGTACTAGCGGGAGTTCCTCCTACGAGCAGTACTTC.

The chain links TRBV10-1 to TRBJ2-3; tentative D call: TRBD2 (6 bases). There are 14 residues in the CDR3. Trimming removed 8 bases at V and 2 bases at J, with 14 bases between. Germline V CDR1 and CDR2: WNHNN, SYGVQD (reference sequence). For the CDR3, the DNA is TGCGCCAGCCGGAGGGACGGAGACACAGATACGCAGTATTTT. It specifies CASRRDGDTDTQYF.

The J gene is TRBJ2-4, the V gene TRBV9; TRBD2 agrees at 12 bases. This CDR3 contains 19 residues. The germline V gene encodes CDR1 SGDLS and CDR2 YYNGEE. V trimming: 4 bases; J trimming: 0 bases; junction bases outside the gene matches: 11. The CDR3 spells CASSPEGLAGNRAKNIQYF. The CDR3 DNA sequence: TGTGCCAGCAGCCCCGAGGGACTAGCGGGTAATCGAGCCAAAAACATTCAGTACTTC.

The chain has TRBV5-1 and TRBJ1-6; 10 bases are shared with TRBD1. CDR1 and CDR2 from the germline V gene are SGHRS and YFSETQ. Trimming at V came to 4 bases and at J to 8 bases, leaving 3 bases not matched to a gene. CDR3 size: 14 residues. CDR3 in DNA: TGCGCCAGCAGCCCTGGACAGGGGGATTCACCCCTCCACTTT. Encoded protein: CASSPGQGDSPLHF.

This clone was picked up one time. The chain carries TRBV6-5 and TRBJ2-3, with TRBD1 as a possible D gene (5 bases). CDR3 size: 14 residues. CDR1 and CDR2 from the germline V gene are MNHEY and SVGAGI. The ends were cut back, 0 bases at V and 2 bases at J, with 6 bases in the middle. As DNA, the CDR3 is TGTGCCAGCAGTTACTCAGGACACACAGATACGCAGTATTTT. The encoded protein is CASSYSGHTDTQYF.

The J gene is TRBJ2-7, the V gene TRBV29-1; 11 positions agree with TRBD2. This CDR3 region has 13 residues. Germline V gene sequence: CDR1 SQVTM, CDR2 ANQGSEA. Losses at the gene ends were 6 bases for V and 6 bases for J; bases not matched to a gene: 7. The CDR3 DNA is TGCAGCGTCTTACTAGCGGGAGTAGCCGAGCAGTACTTC. Translating it yields CSVLLAGVAEQYF.

V is TRBV7-2 and J is TRBJ1-1, with TRBD1 identical over 11 bases. Losses at the gene ends were 5 bases for V and 4 bases for J; bases not matched to a gene: 9. CDR3 size: 16 residues. Germline CDR1 and CDR2: SGHTA and FQGNSA. The CDR3 reads CASSLERTGGVTEAFF. The CDR3 DNA sequence: TGTGCCAGCAGCCTCGAGCGGACAGGGGGCGTCACTGAAGCTTTCTTT.

This CDR3 reads CASSLKGALNGYTF. CDR3 in DNA: TGTGCCAGCAGCTTAAAGGGGGCGCTGAATGGCTACACCTTC. J is TRBJ1-2 and V is TRBV7-2; TRBD1 matches at 7 bases. V dropped 2 bases and J dropped 6; count of bases not matched to a gene: 6. The CDR3 length is 14 residues. Germline V gene sequence: CDR1 SGHTA, CDR2 FQGNSA.

The chain recombines TRBV6-1 with TRBJ1-5, with 8 bases aligning to TRBD1. CDR3 size: 15 residues. J lost 1 base, V lost 3 bases, and 2 bases had no gene match. Germline loops: CDR1 MNHNS, CDR2 SASEGT. The CDR3 spells CASSETGESNQPQHF. CDR3 DNA: TGTGCCAGCAGTGAGACAGGGGAAAGCAATCAGCCCCAGCATTTT.

Note on this clone: Additional DNA sequences in this sample encode the identical CDR3. V gene TRBV18 combines with J gene TRBJ2-7; D unclear. The germline V gene has CDR1 KGHSH and CDR2 LQKENI. Trimming removed 0 bases at V and 3 bases at J, with 9 bases between. This CDR3 contains 14 residues. The CDR3 nucleotides read TGTGCCAGCTCACCACCGTCTAGGAGCTACGAGCAGTACTTC. This encodes CASSPPSRSYEQYF.

The table lists this clone with many counts. V is TRBV25-1 and J is TRBJ1-4; TRBD1 might be the D (5 bases). The CDR3 is 14 residues long. Germline V CDR1 and CDR2: MGHDK, SYGVNS. Trimming removed 5 bases at V and 3 bases at J, with 10 bases between. CDR3 DNA: TGTGCCAGCAGTAAATCAGGGCCTAATGAAAAACTGTTTTTT. It encodes CASSKSGPNEKLFF.

This sequence joins TRBV7-9 and TRBJ2-7, with 9 bases lining up with TRBD1. CDR3 length: 16 amino acids. Losses at the gene ends were 0 bases for V and 5 bases for J; bases not matched to a gene: 8. CDR1 is SEHNR, CDR2 FQNEAQ, per germline (reference sequence). The CDR3 sequence: CASSLAVQGARNEQYF. The CDR3 coding sequence is TGTGCCAGCAGCTTAGCGGTACAGGGGGCGCGCAACGAGCAGTACTTC. The variable domain in full, completed from reference TRBV7-9 and TRBJ2-7, reads DTGVSQNPRHKITKRGQNVTFRCDPISEHNRLYWYRQTLGQGPEFLTYFQNEAQLEKSRLLSDRFSAERPKGSFSTLEIQRTEQGDSAMYLCASSLAVQGARNEQYFGPGTRLTVT.

The chain joins TRBV27 to TRBJ2-5, with D perhaps TRBD1 (6 bases). Germline loops: CDR1 MNHEY, CDR2 SMNVEV (reference sequence). V was shortened by 0 bases and J by 8 bases, with 10 bases between the two germline ends. There are 13 residues in the CDR3. CDR3 sequence reads: CASSLSGQTTQYF. In DNA form, the CDR3 reads TGTGCCAGCAGTTTATCCGGACAGACCACCCAGTACTTC.

The gene calls are TRBV12-3 or TRBV12-4 and TRBJ1-5; 7 positions match TRBD1. The CDR3 length is 13 residues. The J segment lost 5 bases and the V segment lost 2 bases, leaving 0 bases of the junction unmatched. The CDR3 DNA sequence: TGTGCCAGCAGTTTACAGGGGGATCAGCCCCAGCATTTT. Translated, it gives CASSLQGDQPQHF.

The V and J genes are TRBV28 and TRBJ1-5, with a possible D match to TRBD1 (5 bases). Trimming pared 3 bases from V and 2 bases from J, leaving 11 bases between. This CDR3 is built from 15 residues. Germline CDR1 and CDR2: MDHEN and SYDVKM. The DNA of the CDR3 is TGTGCCAGCAGTTTGGGACTGGGGGGCAATCAGCCCCAGCATTTT. This codes for CASSLGLGGNQPQHF.

The V gene is TRBV19, the J gene TRBJ2-7; tentatively, D is TRBD1 or TRBD2 (9 bases each). The germline CDR1 and CDR2 sequences are LNHDA and SQIVND (reference sequence). The CDR3 has 19 amino acids. Trimming removed 4 bases at V and 3 bases at J, with 28 bases between. The DNA of the CDR3 is TGTGCCAGTAGTACCGGGACAGGGCGACCCGGGACTAGCCACTACGAGCAGTACTTC. The encoded protein is CASSTGTGRPGTSHYEQYF.

The V gene is TRBV6-5, the J gene TRBJ1-2; 8 nucleotides agree with TRBD1. The germline V gene has CDR1 MNHEY and CDR2 SVGAGI. The CDR3 length is 13 residues. With 6 bases clipped from V and 4 bases from J, the junction kept 4 bases outside the gene matches. The CDR3 DNA follows: TGTGCCAGCAGCCTCAGGGGGCCCTATGGCTACACCTTC. This translates into CASSLRGPYGYTF.

The rearrangement joins TRBV3-1 (or the pseudogene TRBV3-2) to TRBJ1-2; possible D gene TRBD1, 5 bases. This CDR3 region has 14 residues. Germline assignment: CDR1 LGHDT and CDR2 YNNKEL (reference sequence). The V end lost 6 bases, the J end lost 0 bases, and 11 bases lay between the germline ends. This chain's CDR3 is CASSRQNTNYGYTF. The CDR3 DNA sequence: TGTGCCAGCAGTCGACAGAACACTAACTATGGCTACACCTTC.

This chain uses TRBV5-8 with TRBJ1-2; the match to TRBD1 covers 10 bases. This CDR3 comprises 14 residues. The trim removed 3 bases at V and 6 bases at J, leaving 5 bases unmatched. Germline V gene sequence: CDR1 SGHTS, CDR2 YDEGEE. CDR3 amino acids: CASSSSGQGNGYTF. DNA for the CDR3: TGTGCCAGCAGCTCCTCGGGACAGGGGAATGGCTACACCTTC.

V and J are TRBV29-1 and TRBJ2-3; TRBD2 matches at 8 bases. V shed 6 bases, J shed 5 bases, and the junction held 7 bases outside the gene matches. CDR1 and CDR2 from the germline V gene are SQVTM and ANQGSEA. The CDR3 length is 13 residues. The CDR3 DNA reads TGCAGCGTGGATAGCGGGACTGGAGATACGCAGTATTTT. This translates into CSVDSGTGDTQYF.

This clone occurred a few times. The chain carries TRBV28 and TRBJ2-1; D gene unclear. The CDR3 is 17 amino acids. Germline CDR1 reads MDHEN; CDR2 reads SYDVKM. The germline V and J ends were trimmed by 4 bases and 5 bases, with 21 bases remaining between them. CDR3 DNA: TGTGCCAGCAGTTCGCGCCGTAAAGGAGTACCTAACAATGAGCAGTTCTTC. It codes for CASSSRRKGVPNNEQFF.

The chain is built from TRBV4-2 and TRBJ1-1; 7 nucleotides align to TRBD1. The germline V gene has CDR1 LGHNA and CDR2 YNFKEQ. The CDR3 is 17 residues long. Trimming cost V 3 bases and J 7 bases; bases outside gene matches: 17. CDR3 loop: CASSQILQGSVLREAFF. Here the CDR3 DNA reads TGTGCCAGCAGCCAGATCTTACAGGGGTCGGTTCTCCGTGAAGCTTTCTTT.

The chain carries TRBV7-2 and TRBJ2-5, with D tentatively TRBD1 (5 bases). CDR3 length: 15 residues. Between the trimmed V and J ends, which lost 5 bases and 4 bases, there was a span of 17 bases. The germline V gene encodes CDR1 SGHTA and CDR2 FQGNSA. This chain's CDR3 is CASSPGPGPGETQYF. CDR3 DNA sequence: TGTGCCAGCAGCCCAGGGCCAGGTCCGGGAGAGACCCAGTACTTC.

The chain combines TRBV15 with TRBJ2-3, with 13 nucleotides matching TRBD2. Germline CDR1 is LNHNV and CDR2 is YYDKDF (reference sequence). The CDR3 sequence is 16 residues long. V was clipped by 5 bases and J by 3 bases; unmatched bases: 5. The chain's CDR3 is CATSPRGLAGTDTQYF. In DNA, the CDR3 is TGTGCCACCAGCCCCCGGGGACTAGCGGGGACAGATACGCAGTATTTT.

The chain joins TRBV5-5 to TRBJ1-3, with unresolved D. Trimming removed 1 base at V and 0 bases at J, with 11 bases between. The V gene's germline CDR1 is SGHKS and CDR2 YYEKEE (reference sequence). This CDR3 is 16 amino acids long. The CDR3 region has the DNA TGTGCCAGCAGCTTGAGGGAGTCCTCCTCTGGAAACACCATATATTTT. It codes for CASSLRESSSGNTIYF. Full variable domain (outside the CDR3, taken from reference TRBV5-5 and TRBJ1-3): DAGVTQSPTHLIKTRGQQVTLRCSPISGHKSVSWYQQVLGQGPQFIFQYYEKEERGRGNFPDRFSARQFPNYSSELNVNALLLGDSALYLCASSLRESSSGNTIYFGEGSWLTVV.

This chain connects TRBV19 to TRBJ1-5, with 7 bases lining up with TRBD1. The V gene end was trimmed by 3 bases and the J gene end by 3 bases; junction bases not matched to a gene: 2. The germline V gene encodes CDR1 LNHDA and CDR2 SQIVND (reference sequence). The CDR3 length is 14 residues. CDR3 in amino acids: CASSIQGDNQPQHF. The CDR3 nucleotides are TGTGCCAGTAGTATCCAGGGGGACAATCAGCCCCAGCATTTT.